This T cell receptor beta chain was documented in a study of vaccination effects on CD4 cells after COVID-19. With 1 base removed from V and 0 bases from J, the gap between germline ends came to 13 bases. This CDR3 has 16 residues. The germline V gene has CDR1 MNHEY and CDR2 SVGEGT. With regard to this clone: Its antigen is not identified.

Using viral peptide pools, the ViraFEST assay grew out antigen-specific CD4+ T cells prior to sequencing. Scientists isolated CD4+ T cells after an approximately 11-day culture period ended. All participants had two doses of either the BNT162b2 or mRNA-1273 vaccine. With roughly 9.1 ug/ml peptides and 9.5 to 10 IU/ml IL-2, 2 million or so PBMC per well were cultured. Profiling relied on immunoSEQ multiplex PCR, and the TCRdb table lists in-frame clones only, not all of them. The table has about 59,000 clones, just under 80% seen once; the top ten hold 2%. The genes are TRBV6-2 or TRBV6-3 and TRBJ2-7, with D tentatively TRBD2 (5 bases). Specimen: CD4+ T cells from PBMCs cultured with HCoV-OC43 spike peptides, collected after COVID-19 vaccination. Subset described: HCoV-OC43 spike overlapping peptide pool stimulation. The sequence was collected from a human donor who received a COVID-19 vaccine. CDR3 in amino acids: CASSYYIRGSSYEQYV. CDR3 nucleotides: TGTGCCAGCAGTTACTATATCCGGGGAAGCTCCTACGAGCAGTACGTC.